Following are 10 T cell receptor beta chains from one sample sequenced in a study of blood T cells in healthy people across ages. The use of a sample-barcoded 5' primer and a J-beta primer mix characterized a second PCR of roughly 7 to 11 cycles. Each CDR3 protein is one row after TCRdb ran MiXCR on the 5' RACE reads. This sample has roughly 680,000 distinct CDR3 sequences; over 40% occur once, and the top ten carry approximately 13%. The sample comprised blood. These receptors originate from an elderly woman in good health.

The chain is built from TRBV11-1 and TRBJ2-3, with 9 bases that match TRBD1. The CDR3 loop spans 15 amino acids. In germline, CDR1 is SGHAT, CDR2 FQDESV (reference sequence). J gave up 9 bases and V 1 base, and 8 bases lay outside the gene matches. The CDR3 sequence is CASSLEGTGSRTQYF. The CDR3 DNA follows: TGTGCCAGCAGCTTAGAAGGGACAGGGTCTCGCACGCAGTATTTT.

The gene calls are TRBV20-1 and TRBJ2-1; D may be TRBD2 (5 bases). Trimming stripped 5 bases from V and 0 bases from J, with 11 bases between. This CDR3 region has 14 residues. The V gene's germline CDR1 is DFQATT and CDR2 SNEGSKA (reference sequence). CDR3 in DNA: TGCAGTGCTTTTCCTAGCATCTCCTACAATGAGCAGTTCTTC. Amino acids: CSAFPSISYNEQFF.

V usage is TRBV4-3 and J usage is TRBJ1-5; D remains ambiguous. The germline CDR1 and CDR2 sequences are LGHNA and YSLEER. This CDR3 is 13 amino acids long. With 0 bases removed from V and 7 bases from J, the gap between germline ends came to 7 bases. In nucleotides, the CDR3 is TGCGCCAGCAGCCAAGATGGGAGCCAGCCCCAGCATTTT. This encodes CASSQDGSQPQHF.

The sample holds many counts of this clonotype. The chain couples TRBV25-1 to TRBJ1-2, with D hard to call. CDR1 is MGHDK and CDR2 is SYGVNS in the germline V gene. The CDR3 spans 13 residues. V lost 0 bases and J lost 8, with 10 bases in between. CDR3 in DNA: TGTGCCAGCAGTGAATATGCCGGGTTAGGCTACACCTTC. Protein: CASSEYAGLGYTF.

The gene calls are TRBV9 and TRBJ2-2, with TRBD1 matching 8 bases. The V gene's germline CDR1 is SGDLS and CDR2 YYNGEE. After removal of 5 bases from V and 1 base from J, the junction contained 4 bases not matched to a gene. The CDR3 loop spans 15 amino acids. The DNA for the CDR3 is TGTGCCAGCAGAAAGACAGGGGAGAACACCGGGGAGCTGTTTTTT. It translates to CASRKTGENTGELFF.

The chain recombines TRBV2 with TRBJ2-3; D may be TRBD2 (5 bases). Germline V lookup: CDR1 SNHLY, CDR2 FYNNEI. This CDR3 spans 11 amino acids. Trimming removed 6 bases from V and 14 bases from J, with 15 bases in between. CDR3 nucleotide sequence: TGTGCCAGCAGACAAGCAGTCGAGGGGTATTTT. Protein product: CASRQAVEGYF.

J is TRBJ2-7 and V is TRBV27, with D possibly matching TRBD2 (6 bases). Trimming left V 5 bases short and J 0 bases short, with 14 bases between. The germline gives CDR1 MNHEY, CDR2 SMNVEV (reference sequence). There are 15 residues in the CDR3. CDR3 amino acids: CASSLKGLVSYEQYF. The CDR3 DNA reads as TGTGCCAGCAGTCTTAAGGGACTTGTCTCCTACGAGCAGTACTTC.

The chain couples TRBV3-1 to TRBJ2-5, with D unresolved. With the DNA end fitting TRBJ2-7 better, the J assignment may be wrong. This CDR3 region has 15 residues. Germline CDR1 is LGHDT and CDR2 is YNNKEL (reference sequence). The CDR3 loop is CASSQDPGTTCEQYF. As DNA, the CDR3 is TGTGCCAGCAGCCAAGATCCAGGCACGACCTGCGAGCAGTACTTC.

The genes are TRBV27 and TRBJ2-1, with D perhaps TRBD2 (6 bases). Looked up from germline, CDR1 is MNHEY and CDR2 is SMNVEV (reference sequence). Trimming stripped 2 bases from V and 10 bases from J, with 21 bases between. CDR3 length: 16 residues. The CDR3 DNA follows: TGTGCCAGCAGTTTAAGGTGGGCGGGGAGCTCCTACGAGCAGTTCTTC. Protein: CASSLRWAGSSYEQFF.

The rearrangement joins TRBV7-6 to TRBJ1-2; D is ambiguous. The germline V and J ends were trimmed by 5 bases and 8 bases, with 18 bases remaining between them. The CDR3 is 14 amino acids. The V gene's germline CDR1 is SGHVS and CDR2 FNYEAQ. CDR3: CASSALGAGWGYTF. In DNA, the CDR3 is TGTGCCAGCAGCGCCCTAGGCGCGGGATGGGGCTACACCTTC.